This T cell receptor beta chain stems from a study of blood T cell repertoires in COVID-19. Deletions cut 5 bases from V and 11 bases from J, with 16 bases between. The CDR3 has 14 amino acids. Germline CDR1 is LNHDA and CDR2 is SQIVND (reference sequence). Sequenced by immunoSEQ multiplex PCR; TCRdb stores in-frame clones only, minus some. The sample lists about 89,000 clones, 81% occurring once. The TCR sequence derives from a woman of 80 years or more with acute or convalescent COVID-19. The specimen was peripheral blood. V and J are TRBV19 and TRBJ1-6; TRBD1 is a possible D gene (6 bases). The CDR3 sequence is CASSPGGPGAPLHF. CDR3 bases: TGTGCCAGTAGTCCCGGGGGGCCGGGGGCACCCCTCCACTTT.